Listed below are T cell receptor beta chains from one sample, sequenced in a study of cytomegalovirus exposure and HLA in healthy donors. Only in-frame clones appear in the TCRdb table, and some are missing; sequencing was by immunoSEQ multiplex PCR. The sample lists around 150,000 clones, around 80% occurring once. The source material was PBMCs. The receptor set was obtained from a man aged 25 to 40 in good health and CMV-seronegative. The CDR3 runs from the conserved cysteine through the conserved F or W. The D gene is left open where the match is weak. A clone size is listed for some rows: how often the clone was seen (once, few, many), or a class if it is expanded.

d_gene	abundance	v_gene	j_gene	CDR3nt	CDR3aa
TRBD1	-	TRBV19	TRBJ2-7	TGTGCCAGTAGGGACAGGGGGTCCTCCTACGAGCAGTACTTC	CASRDRGSSYEQYF
-	once	TRBV7-7	TRBJ1-1	TGTGCCAGCAGTCCTACAGAGAACACTGAAGCTTTCTTT	CASSPTENTEAFF
TRBD1	-	TRBV27	TRBJ2-2	TGTGCCAGCAGTTCACCGGGACAGGGATGGACCGGGGAGCTGTTTTTT	CASSSPGQGWTGELFF
TRBD1	-	TRBV6-6	TRBJ2-7	TGTGCCAGCAGGTCCGGGACAGGAAGCTCCTACGAGCAGTACTTC	CASRSGTGSSYEQYF
TRBD1	few	TRBV6-6	TRBJ1-5	TGTGCCAGCAGAGGGACAGGGGGCAATCAGCCCCAGCATTTT	CASRGTGGNQPQHF
-	many	TRBV30	TRBJ1-1	TGTGCCTGGAGTGTACGGGTCAGGGATACTGAAGCTTTCTTT	CAWSVRVRDTEAFF
-	-	TRBV7-8	TRBJ2-7	TGTGCCAGCAGCTTATATAACCCACAAGGGGACGAGCAGTACTTC	CASSLYNPQGDEQYF
TRBD2	-	TRBV15	TRBJ2-7	TGTGCCACCAGCAGAGGGACACTCTCTAGCGGGAGAGCTCCCCAGAGCTCCTACGAGCAGTACTTC	CATSRGTLSSGRAPQSSYEQYF
-	-	TRBV9	TRBJ2-5	TGTGCCAGCAGCGTAGCAGCGTCCCAAGAGACCCAGTACTTC	CASSVAASQETQYF
TRBD2	-	TRBV10-1	TRBJ2-1	TGCGCCAGCGCCCGGGGGGGAAGCTCCTACAATGAGCAGTTCTTC	CASARGGSSYNEQFF
TRBD1	once	TRBV6-6	TRBJ1-6	TGTGCCAGCAGTCTCGGACAGGGGGCTAATTCACCCCTCCACTTT	CASSLGQGANSPLHF
-	few	TRBV7-9	TRBJ2-2	TGTGCCAGCAGCTTATACGGGAGAGAGACCGGGGAGCTGTTTTTT	CASSLYGRETGELFF
TRBD2	-	TRBV5-4	TRBJ2-7	TGTGCCAGCAGCCTCGGGACTAGCGGGAACTACGAGCAGTACTTC	CASSLGTSGNYEQYF
-	once	TRBV7-2	TRBJ1-3	TGTGCCAGCAACTTATCACCGAGCTCTGGAAACACCATATATTTT	CASNLSPSSGNTIYF
TRBD2	-	TRBV19	TRBJ2-1	TGTGCCAGTAGTATTTTGGCTAGCGGTGGCAATGAGCAGTTCTTC	CASSILASGGNEQFF
TRBD1	-	TRBV27	TRBJ1-3	TGTGCCAGCAGTTCTGACAGGGACCCTGGAAACACCATATATTTT	CASSSDRDPGNTIYF
-	-	TRBV5-1	TRBJ2-1	TGCGCCAGCAGCTTGATCCCCAGCTCCTACAATGAGCAGTTCTTC	CASSLIPSSYNEQFF
-	few	TRBV6-5	TRBJ2-2	TGTGCCAGCAGAGTCACAGGGCCCGGGGAGCTGTTTTTT	CASRVTGPGELFF
TRBD2	once	TRBV13	TRBJ2-7	TGTGCCAGCAGTCCTAGCGGGAGGGCGATCTACGAGCAGTACTTC	CASSPSGRAIYEQYF
TRBD1	once	TRBV7-6	TRBJ2-2	TGTGCCAGCAGCCGAGGACAGGGTGATTTTTCCGGGGAGCTGTTTTTT	CASSRGQGDFSGELFF
TRBD2	-	TRBV7-7	TRBJ2-1	TGTGCCAGCAGCCGAAGTCTAGCGGGAAAAGGGAATGAGCAGTTCTTC	CASSRSLAGKGNEQFF
-	-	TRBV6-6	TRBJ1-1	TGTGCCAGCAGTTACCGAGAGGGAGAGACTGAAGCTTTCTTT	CASSYREGETEAFF
-	-	TRBV5-4	TRBJ2-7	TGTGCCAGCAGGAAAGGGACATTTGGCGAGCAGTACTTC	CASRKGTFGEQYF
-	-	TRBV18	TRBJ1-1	TGTGCCAGCTCACCACCTACCTCGGGGGGCACTGAAGCTTTCTTT	CASSPPTSGGTEAFF
-	-	TRBV6-6	TRBJ2-7	TGTGCCAACCCCGACGGGCGGGTGATCTCCTACGAGCAGTACTTC	CANPDGRVISYEQYF
-	-	TRBV30	TRBJ1-1	TGTGCCTGGACCCGCCCCTCGGACACTGAAGCTTTCTTT	CAWTRPSDTEAFF
TRBD2	-	TRBV19	TRBJ2-7	TGTGCCAGTAGAAAACTAGCGGGAGGCACCTACGAGCAGTACTTC	CASRKLAGGTYEQYF
TRBD1	-	TRBV5-6	TRBJ1-4	TGTGCCAGCAGCTTGGGTCCGGGACAGGCCCAAAATGAAAAACTGTTTTTT	CASSLGPGQAQNEKLFF
-	-	TRBV5-1	TRBJ2-2	TGCGCCAGCAGCCATTGGAGCTCTAGCAACACCGGGGAGCTGTTTTTT	CASSHWSSSNTGELFF
-	-	TRBV5-4	TRBJ2-7	TGTGCCAGCAGCTTGAACAGGGTCTCCTACGAGCAGTACTTC	CASSLNRVSYEQYF
TRBD2	-	TRBV18	TRBJ2-2	TGTGCCAGCTCACTAGCGGGAGTAGGCACCGGGGAGCTGTTTTTT	CASSLAGVGTGELFF
-	-	TRBV19	TRBJ2-3	TGTGCCAGTAGTACCCAGGGGAGCTCAGATACGCAGTATTTT	CASSTQGSSDTQYF
-	-	TRBV7-8	TRBJ1-1	TGTGCCAGCAGCTTAGCAGGAGGGTCTTTGGCTTTCTTT	CASSLAGGSLAFF
-	few	TRBV28	TRBJ1-1	TGTGCCAGCACCGATTACTGGACTGAAGCTTTCTTT	CASTDYWTEAFF
-	-	TRBV27	TRBJ2-1	TGTGCCAGCAGTTCCACTAGTTATTTCGTGGCGAATGAGCAGTTCTTC	CASSSTSYFVANEQFF
-	-	TRBV28	TRBJ1-2	TGTGCCAGCAGAAAACAGGGTCCTGGCTACACCTTC	CASRKQGPGYTF
TRBD1	-	TRBV9	TRBJ2-7	TGTGCCAGCAGCGTAGGCTGGGCAGGGGGCTACGAGCAGTACTTC	CASSVGWAGGYEQYF
-	-	TRBV28	TRBJ2-7	TGTGCCAGCAGTGCCCGTTACGAGCAGTACTTC	CASSARYEQYF
-	-	TRBV5-1	TRBJ2-7	TGCGCCAGCAGCGCCTGGCAGCGGAACCCATACGAGCAGTACTTC	CASSAWQRNPYEQYF
-	few	TRBV4-1	TRBJ1-1	TGCGCCAGCAGCCAACTCCCCCCCCTGAACACTGAAGCTTTCTTT	CASSQLPPLNTEAFF